The clone carrying this T cell receptor (beta chain) was recorded once. The sample belongs to a study of shared clonotypes between healthy human individuals. Overall study: The study used three CD4 naive, three CD4 memory, two CD8 naive and one CD8 memory plate per donor.

The CDR3 spans 15 residues. V lost 4 bases to trimming and J lost 0 bases, with 7 bases between them. Germline V gives CDR1 LNHDA, CDR2 SQIVND (reference sequence). Division of CD4+ cells produced a CD45RA+ naive subset and a CD45RA-negative memory subset. Measured with immunoSEQ multiplex PCR; TCRdb has only the in-frame clones, and not every one. Of approximately 720,000 clones detected, around 72% appear once; the ten largest clones hold approximately 1.8%. This chain connects TRBV19 to TRBJ2-6; D is uncertain. The receptor was isolated from a woman aged 25 to 39 in good health. Sequenced input: memory CD4+ T cells sorted from blood. Sample subset: CD45RA-negative fraction. The CDR3 coding sequence is TGTGCCAGTAGTACCTTTGGCTCTGGGGCCAACGTCCTGACTTTC. This codes for CASSTFGSGANVLTF.